This is a list of T cell receptor beta chains from one sample in a study of shared clonotypes between healthy human individuals. Profiling relied on immunoSEQ multiplex PCR, and the TCRdb table lists in-frame clones only, not all of them. Of roughly 110,000 clones listed, around 68% are singletons. The material sequenced was memory CD8+ T cells sorted from blood. These receptors came from a woman aged 25 to 39 in good health. The CDR3 runs from the conserved cysteine through the conserved F or W. A D gene is named only where the DNA matches it firmly. Size is stated for part of the rows, as once, few or many counts, or as a class when the clone is expanded.

J | V | size | D | DNA | CDR3
TRBJ2-3 | TRBV7-3 | few | TRBD2 | TGTGCCAGCAGCTCGGCTAGCGGGAGGTCAGATACGCAGTATTTT | CASSSASGRSDTQYF
TRBJ1-2 | TRBV28 | once | NA | TGTGCCAGCACCATTAGGTCTATCTATGGCTACACCTTC | CASTIRSIYGYTF
TRBJ1-1 | TRBV19 | NA | NA | TGTGCCAGTAGTATCGGACTGGGACACACTGAAGCTTTCTTT | CASSIGLGHTEAFF
TRBJ2-1 | TRBV5-6 | NA | NA | TGTGCCAGCAGCTTAAGTAGCAGCTATGAGCAGTTCTTC | CASSLSSSYEQFF
TRBJ1-2 | TRBV6-9 | many | TRBD1 | TGTGCCAGCACCCCGGGACAGGGTAGAGCTAACTATGGCTACACCTTC | CASTPGQGRANYGYTF
TRBJ1-1 | TRBV9 | few | TRBD1 | TGTGCCAGCAGCTCAGGACAGGGGATTGAAGCTTTCTTT | CASSSGQGIEAFF
TRBJ2-5 | TRBV7-8 | NA | NA | TGTGCCAGCAGGTGGGAACAAGAGACCCAGTACTTC | CASRWEQETQYF
TRBJ2-7 | TRBV7-9 | NA | NA | TGTGCCAGCAGCTTGCTTACCTACGAGCAGTACTTC | CASSLLTYEQYF
TRBJ2-5 | TRBV5-1 | NA | TRBD2 | TGCGCCAGCAGCTCCACTAGCGGAACCTACCAAGAGACCCAGTACTTC | CASSSTSGTYQETQYF
TRBJ2-1 | TRBV27 | NA | NA | TGTGCCAGCAGTTTACGGCGGGACTCCAATGAGCAGTTCTTC | CASSLRRDSNEQFF
TRBJ1-5 | TRBV6-1 | NA | NA | TGTGCCAGCAGTGAAGTTTGGGGTAACAATCAGCCCCAGCATTTT | CASSEVWGNNQPQHF
TRBJ2-2 | TRBV5-1 | NA | TRBD2 | TGCGCCAGCAGCTCCCCCGCGGGAGGGGCCGGGGAGCTGTTTTTT | CASSSPAGGAGELFF
TRBJ2-7 | TRBV19 | NA | TRBD1 | TGTGCCAGTAGTATGTTCGGGACAGGGGCCCACGAGCAGTACTTC | CASSMFGTGAHEQYF
TRBJ2-3 | TRBV5-8 | NA | NA | TGTGCCAGCAGCCTTCGCACAGATACGCAGTATTTT | CASSLRTDTQYF
TRBJ2-2 | TRBV6-1 | NA | TRBD1 | TGTGCCAGCGGGACAGGGGTAACCGGGGAGCTGTTTTTT | CASGTGVTGELFF
TRBJ2-7 | TRBV5-4 | NA | NA | TGTGCCAGCAGCTTAAAGACAAGAACCTACGAGCAGTACTTC | CASSLKTRTYEQYF
TRBJ2-7 | TRBV6-1 | many | NA | TGTGCCAGCGTTGCTCGGGTGGTAGGAGGCCACGAGCAGTACTTC | CASVARVVGGHEQYF
TRBJ1-1 | TRBV11-3 | NA | NA | TGTGCCAGCAGCAGGGACCGCAACACTGAAGCTTTCTTT | CASSRDRNTEAFF
TRBJ1-3 | TRBV2 | NA | TRBD1 | TGTGCCAGCAGTGAGCCGGGACAGGCGAGTATGAGGGGAAACACCATATATTTT | CASSEPGQASMRGNTIYF
TRBJ1-2 | TRBV4-1 | once | TRBD1 | TGCGCCAGCAGCCTAGGAGGGGGCGATCACTATGGCTACACCTTC | CASSLGGGDHYGYTF
TRBJ2-3 | TRBV19 | NA | NA | TGTGCCAGTAGTAGGGGGGATACGCAGTATTTT | CASSRGDTQYF
TRBJ2-7 | TRBV28 | NA | TRBD1 | TGTGCCAGCAGTTTACTGGCAGGGGGAATTAAGCAGTACTTC | CASSLLAGGIKQYF